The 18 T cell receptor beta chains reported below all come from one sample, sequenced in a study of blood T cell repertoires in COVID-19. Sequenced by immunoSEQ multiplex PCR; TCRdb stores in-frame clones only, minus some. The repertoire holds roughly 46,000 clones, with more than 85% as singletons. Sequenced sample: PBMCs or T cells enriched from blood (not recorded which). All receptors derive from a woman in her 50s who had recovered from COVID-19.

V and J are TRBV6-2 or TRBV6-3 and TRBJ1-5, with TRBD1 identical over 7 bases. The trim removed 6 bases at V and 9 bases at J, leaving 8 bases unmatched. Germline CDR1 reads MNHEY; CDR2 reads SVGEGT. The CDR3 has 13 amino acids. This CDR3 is CASSRDRRPPQHF. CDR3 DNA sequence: TGTGCCAGCAGCCGGGACAGAAGGCCGCCCCAGCATTTT.

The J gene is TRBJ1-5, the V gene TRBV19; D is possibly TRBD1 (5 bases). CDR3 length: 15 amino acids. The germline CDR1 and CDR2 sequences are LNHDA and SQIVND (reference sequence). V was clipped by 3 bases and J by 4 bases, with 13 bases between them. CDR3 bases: TGTGCCAGTAGTATGGATACTCAGGGAAATCAGCCCCAGCATTTT. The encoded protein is CASSMDTQGNQPQHF.

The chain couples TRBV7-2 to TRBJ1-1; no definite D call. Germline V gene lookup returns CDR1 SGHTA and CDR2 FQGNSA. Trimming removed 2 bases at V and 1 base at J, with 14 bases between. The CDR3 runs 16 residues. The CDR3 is CASSLYAGPGNTEAFF. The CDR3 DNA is TGTGCCAGCAGCTTATACGCCGGCCCGGGGAACACTGAAGCTTTCTTT. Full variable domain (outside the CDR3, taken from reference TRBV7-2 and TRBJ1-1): GAGVSQSPSNKVTEKGKDVELRCDPISGHTALYWYRQSLGQGLEFLIYFQGNSAPDKSGLPSDRFSAERTGGSVSTLTIQRTQQEDSAVYLCASSLYAGPGNTEAFFGQGTRLTVV.

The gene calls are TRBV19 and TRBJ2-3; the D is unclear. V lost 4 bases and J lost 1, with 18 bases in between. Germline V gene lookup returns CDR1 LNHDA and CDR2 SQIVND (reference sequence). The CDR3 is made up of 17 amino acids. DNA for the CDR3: TGTGCCAGTAGTAGCTTGACTGGCGCCTGGGGCACAGATACGCAGTATTTT. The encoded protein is CASSSLTGAWGTDTQYF.

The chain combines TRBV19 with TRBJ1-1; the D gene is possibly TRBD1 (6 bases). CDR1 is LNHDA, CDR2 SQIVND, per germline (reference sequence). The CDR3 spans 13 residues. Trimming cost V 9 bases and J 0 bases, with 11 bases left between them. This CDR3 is CASRDNMNTEAFF. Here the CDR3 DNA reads TGTGCCAGCAGGGACAACATGAACACTGAAGCTTTCTTT.

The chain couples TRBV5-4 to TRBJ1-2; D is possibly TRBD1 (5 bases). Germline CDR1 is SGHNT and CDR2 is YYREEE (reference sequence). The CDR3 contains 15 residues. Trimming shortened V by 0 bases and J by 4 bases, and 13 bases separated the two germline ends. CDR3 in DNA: TGTGCCAGCAGCTTGGGACAGCTAGAAATCTATGGCTACACCTTC. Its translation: CASSLGQLEIYGYTF.

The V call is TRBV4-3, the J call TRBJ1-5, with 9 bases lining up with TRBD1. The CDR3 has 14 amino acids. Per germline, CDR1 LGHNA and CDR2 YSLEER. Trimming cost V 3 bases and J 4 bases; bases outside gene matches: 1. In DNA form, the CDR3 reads TGCGCCAGCAGCCAGGGACAGGGAAATCAGCCCCAGCATTTT. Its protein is CASSQGQGNQPQHF.

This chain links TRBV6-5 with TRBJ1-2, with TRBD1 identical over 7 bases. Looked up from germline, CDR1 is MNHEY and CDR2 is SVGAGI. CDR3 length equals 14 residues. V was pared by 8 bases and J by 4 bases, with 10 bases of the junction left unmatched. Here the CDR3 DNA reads TGTGCCAGCCGAGTACAGGGGCTCTCCTATGGCTACACCTTC. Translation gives CASRVQGLSYGYTF.

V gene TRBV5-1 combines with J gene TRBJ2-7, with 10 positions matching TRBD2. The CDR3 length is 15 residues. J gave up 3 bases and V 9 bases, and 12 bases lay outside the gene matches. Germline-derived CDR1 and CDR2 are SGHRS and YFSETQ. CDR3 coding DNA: TGCGCCACAAAGGAAACTAGCGGGAACTACTACGAGCAGTACTTC. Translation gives CATKETSGNYYEQYF.

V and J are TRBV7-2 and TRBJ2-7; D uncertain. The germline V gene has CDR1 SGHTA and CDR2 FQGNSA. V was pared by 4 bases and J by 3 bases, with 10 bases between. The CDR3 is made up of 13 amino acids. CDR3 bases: TGTGCCAGCAGCTCCCCTAGTGTCTACGAGCAGTACTTC. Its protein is CASSSPSVYEQYF.

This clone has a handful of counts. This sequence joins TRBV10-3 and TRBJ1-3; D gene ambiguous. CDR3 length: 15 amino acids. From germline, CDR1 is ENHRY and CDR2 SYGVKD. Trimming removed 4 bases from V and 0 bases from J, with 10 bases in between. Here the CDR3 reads CAISVVSRSGNTIYF. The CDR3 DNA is TGTGCCATCAGTGTTGTGAGCCGCTCTGGAAACACCATATATTTT.

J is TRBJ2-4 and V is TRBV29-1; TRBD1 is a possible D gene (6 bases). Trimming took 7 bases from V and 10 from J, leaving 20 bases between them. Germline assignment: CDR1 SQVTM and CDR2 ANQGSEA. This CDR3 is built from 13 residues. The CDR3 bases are TGCAGCGCCCAAGCTTTGGGGGCACGGATTCAGTACTTC. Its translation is CSAQALGARIQYF.

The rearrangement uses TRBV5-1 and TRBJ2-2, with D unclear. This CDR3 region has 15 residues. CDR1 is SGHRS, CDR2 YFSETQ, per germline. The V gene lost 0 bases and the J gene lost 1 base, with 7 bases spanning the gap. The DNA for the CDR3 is TGCGCCAGCAGCTTGGCGAGAAAGAACACCGGGGAGCTGTTTTTT. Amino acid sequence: CASSLARKNTGELFF.

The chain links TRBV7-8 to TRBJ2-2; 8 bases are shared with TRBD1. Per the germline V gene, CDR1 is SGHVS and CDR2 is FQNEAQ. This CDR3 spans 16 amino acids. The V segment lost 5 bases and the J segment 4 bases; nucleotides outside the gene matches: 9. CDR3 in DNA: TGTGCCAGCAGCCGAAGGACAGGGAGGAGCACCGGGGAGCTGTTTTTT. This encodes CASSRRTGRSTGELFF.

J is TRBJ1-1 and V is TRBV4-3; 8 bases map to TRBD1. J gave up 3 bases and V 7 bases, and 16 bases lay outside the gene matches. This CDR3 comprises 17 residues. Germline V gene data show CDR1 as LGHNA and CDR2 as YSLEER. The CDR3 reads CASTEDRDFNGDTEAFF. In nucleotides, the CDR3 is TGCGCCAGCACCGAGGACAGGGACTTTAACGGAGACACTGAAGCTTTCTTT.

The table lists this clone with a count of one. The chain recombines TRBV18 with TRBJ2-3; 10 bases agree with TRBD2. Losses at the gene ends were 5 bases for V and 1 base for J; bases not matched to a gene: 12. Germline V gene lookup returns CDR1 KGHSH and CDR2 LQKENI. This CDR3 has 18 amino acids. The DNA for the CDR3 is TGTGCCAGCTCATCGTCGGCTAGCGGGAGTGGAGGCACAGATACGCAGTATTTT. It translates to CASSSSASGSGGTDTQYF.

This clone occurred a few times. CDR3 region: CATSRAPGTEYQPQHF. The CDR3 coding sequence is TGTGCCACCAGCAGAGCCCCCGGGACAGAGTATCAGCCCCAGCATTTT. The chain carries TRBV15 and TRBJ1-5; TRBD1 matches 7 bases. Germline loops: CDR1 LNHNV, CDR2 YYDKDF (reference sequence). The CDR3 extends over 16 amino acids. The J segment lost 5 bases and the V segment lost 1 base, leaving 8 bases of the junction unmatched.

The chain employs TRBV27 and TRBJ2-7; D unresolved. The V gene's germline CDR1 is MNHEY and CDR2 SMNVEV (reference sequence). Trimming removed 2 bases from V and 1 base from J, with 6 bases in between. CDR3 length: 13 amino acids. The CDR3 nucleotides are TGTGCCAGCAGTTTACCCCGGTCCTACGAGCAGTACTTC. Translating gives CASSLPRSYEQYF.